Listed below are T cell receptor beta chains from one sample, sequenced in a study of shared clonotypes between healthy human individuals. Assay used: immunoSEQ multiplex PCR; TCRdb lists only in-frame clones, some missing. Among fewer than 130,000 clones, roughly 70% were seen once, and the ten largest hold roughly a quarter. The sequenced sample consisted of memory CD8+ T cells sorted from blood. The receptor set was obtained from a woman aged 25 to 39 in good health. The CDR3 runs from the conserved cysteine through the conserved F or W. The order of the fields is V gene, D gene, clone size, J gene, CDR3 protein, CDR3 DNA. The D gene is left open where the match is weak. Only part of the rows carry a size: once, few, many, or a class if the clone is expanded.

>TRBV7-9|-|many|TRBJ1-3
CASSLAQDYSGNTIYF
TGTGCCAGCAGCTTAGCCCAGGATTACTCTGGAAACACCATATATTTT
>TRBV28|-|many|TRBJ2-2
CASSFIGPPGGELFF
TGTGCCAGCAGTTTTATTGGACCCCCGGGAGGGGAGCTGTTTTTT
>TRBV7-8|-|many|TRBJ2-2
CASSFGYSPGELFF
TGTGCCAGCAGCTTCGGGTATTCGCCCGGGGAGCTGTTTTTT
>TRBV29-1|-|few|TRBJ1-2
CSVVTNYGYTF
TGCAGCGTTGTTACGAACTATGGCTACACCTTC
>TRBV20-1|TRBD1|-|TRBJ1-2
CSAGQGWGYTF
TGCAGTGCAGGACAGGGTTGGGGCTACACCTTC
>TRBV11-3|-|-|TRBJ1-1
CASSPDGLEGFF
TGTGCCAGCAGCCCGGACGGGTTGGAAGGTTTCTTT
>TRBV6-5|-|few|TRBJ2-7
CASSYTRDSYEQYF
TGTGCCAGCAGTTACACGAGGGATAGCTACGAGCAGTACTTC
>TRBV6-4|TRBD2|-|TRBJ2-1
CASSHSDSGNPSGEQFF
TGTGCCAGCAGTCACTCAGATAGCGGGAATCCCTCTGGTGAGCAGTTCTTC
>TRBV7-9|-|once|TRBJ2-7
CASSLVGPGEQYF
TGTGCCAGCAGCTTAGTTGGCCCTGGGGAGCAGTACTTC
>TRBV5-6|-|-|TRBJ2-7
CASSHGADLYYEQYF
TGTGCCAGCAGCCACGGGGCCGACTTATACTACGAGCAGTACTTC
>TRBV30|-|-|TRBJ1-2
CAWSVRLGEEYGYTF
TGTGCCTGGAGTGTACGTCTGGGGGAGGAGTACGGCTACACCTTC
>TRBV6-4|-|-|TRBJ2-2
CASSSDDTGELFF
TGTGCCAGCAGTTCGGACGATACCGGGGAGCTGTTTTTT
>TRBV4-1|TRBD2|-|TRBJ2-5
CASSQGLAGHQETQYF
TGCGCCAGCAGCCAGGGACTAGCGGGACACCAAGAGACCCAGTACTTC
>TRBV27|-|-|TRBJ1-1
CASKRREYATEAFF
TGTGCCAGCAAGCGAAGGGAGTATGCCACTGAAGCTTTCTTT
>TRBV25-1|TRBD2|few|TRBJ2-1
CASSELGTSGSPYNEQFF
TGTGCCAGCAGTGAACTGGGGACTAGCGGGAGTCCCTACAATGAGCAGTTCTTC
>TRBV27|TRBD1|few|TRBJ1-5
CASSLFGTADQPQHF
TGTGCCAGCAGTTTATTTGGGACAGCTGATCAGCCCCAGCATTTT
>TRBV5-4|TRBD1|few|TRBJ2-5
CASSFGQGAGGTQYF
TGTGCCAGCAGCTTTGGACAGGGGGCTGGCGGGACCCAGTACTTC
>TRBV27|-|-|TRBJ2-1
CASSSTGGADKQFF
TGTGCCAGCAGTTCCACTGGGGGGGCAGACAAGCAGTTCTTC
>TRBV28|-|-|TRBJ2-7
CASSAQVTHPPYEQYF
TGTGCCAGCAGTGCTCAGGTAACCCATCCCCCCTACGAGCAGTACTTC
>TRBV29-1|-|-|TRBJ2-3
CSVTGAARADTQYF
TGCAGCGTTACTGGAGCGGCTAGGGCAGATACGCAGTATTTT